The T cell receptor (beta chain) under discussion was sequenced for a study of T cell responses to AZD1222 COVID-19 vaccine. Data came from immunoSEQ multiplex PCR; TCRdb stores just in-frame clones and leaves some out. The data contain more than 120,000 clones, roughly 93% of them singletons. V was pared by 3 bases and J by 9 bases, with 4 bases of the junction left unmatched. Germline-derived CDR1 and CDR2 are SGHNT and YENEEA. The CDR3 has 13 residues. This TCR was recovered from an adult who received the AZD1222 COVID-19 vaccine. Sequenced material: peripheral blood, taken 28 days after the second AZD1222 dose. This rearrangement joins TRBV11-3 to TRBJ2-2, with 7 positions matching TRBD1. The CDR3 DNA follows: TGTGCCAGCAGCTTGGGGACAGCCCGGGAGCTGTTTTTT. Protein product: CASSLGTARELFF.